This T cell receptor beta chain was sequenced in a study of T cells after yellow fever vaccination. Regarding the study as a whole: Weaker, the secondary response peaked sooner, at day 5 versus 15. A large majority of primary-vaccination clones showed up again after the booster (around 96% CD4, 75% to 90% CD8).

CDR1 SGHKS and CDR2 YYEKEE come from the germline V gene (reference sequence). This CDR3 is 13 amino acids long. Trimming left V 1 base short and J 5 bases short, with 9 bases between. Synthesis of TCR cDNA relied on 5'RACE template switching, which attached a universal primer site and UMIs. TCRdb redid the calling of the 5' RACE reads with MiXCR, one entry per CDR3 protein. The sample has hundreds of thousands of distinct CDR3 sequences, around 19% seen once; the top ten hold around 17%. This clonotype was seen only a few times. Its antigen is not known. The genes are TRBV5-5 and TRBJ2-5; D gene ambiguous. Sequencing used PBMCs, obtained before the yellow fever booster vaccination. The receptor's source is a young man who received the YFV17D yellow fever vaccine. This CDR3 is CASSLTVGETQYF. The DNA for the CDR3 is TGTGCCAGCAGCTTGACAGTTGGGGAGACCCAGTACTTC.